This T cell receptor (beta chain) was found in a study of T cells after yellow fever vaccination. Regarding the study as a whole: Within FACS-sorted repertoires, abundant clonotypes contaminating from the bulk population could be present. At around 96% for CD4 and approximately 89% for CD8, most primary-vaccination clones showed up again after the booster.

UMIs were added to TCR cDNA along with a universal primer site when it was made by 5'RACE template switching. TCRdb called the 5' RACE reads again in MiXCR, with one record for every CDR3 protein. This table has about 45,000 distinct CDR3 sequences, about 6.8% appearing once. As to this clonotype: One junction end disagrees with the germline gene, perhaps due to a read error.

Per germline, CDR1 SEHNR and CDR2 FQNEAQ (reference sequence). This CDR3 is 12 amino acids long. The material was CD8+ T cells not binding an NS4B(214-222) dextramer, sorted from PBMCs, obtained 45 days after the yellow fever booster vaccination. V is TRBV7-9 and J is TRBJ1-1; D is unresolved. The sequence was collected from a man younger than 40 who received the YFV17D yellow fever vaccine. The CDR3 DNA reads as TGTGCCAGCAGCTTAGCCAGCCCTGAGGCTTTCTTT. Protein: CASSLASPEAFF.